The rows below give T cell receptor beta chains drawn from one sample of a study of blood T cell repertoires in COVID-19. The table came from immunoSEQ multiplex PCR; TCRdb's copy has only in-frame clones and leaves some out. This table holds about 110,000 clones, approximately 80% found once. The material sequenced was peripheral blood. The origin of the receptors is a woman between 50 and 59 years old with acute or convalescent COVID-19. CDR3s include the opening cysteine and the closing phenylalanine or tryptophan. D genes are given only for firm matches. The size field is filled for only some rows; it gives once, few, many or a size class.

V: TRBV19; J: TRBJ1-4; D: .; size: .; DNA: TGTGCCAGTAGTATAGGAGGGCTGGAACTCTCGAAGGAATTT; CDR3: CASSIGGLELSKEF
V: TRBV6-2/TRBV6-3; J: TRBJ2-7; D: TRBD2; size: .; DNA: TGTGCCAGCAGTCGTGGACTAGCCAACTCCTACGAGCAGTACTTC; CDR3: CASSRGLANSYEQYF
V: TRBV6-5; J: TRBJ2-7; D: .; size: .; DNA: TGTGCCAGCAGTAAACGACAGGCCGAGCCTCTCGAGCAGTACTTC; CDR3: CASSKRQAEPLEQYF
V: TRBV6-6; J: TRBJ1-2; D: .; size: .; DNA: TGTGCCAGCAGCCTTCAGGGGTCTAACTATGGCTACACCTTC; CDR3: CASSLQGSNYGYTF
V: TRBV11-2; J: TRBJ2-7; D: .; size: once; DNA: TGTGCCAGCAGCTCCCGACAGGCCCTCTACGAGCAGTACTTC; CDR3: CASSSRQALYEQYF
V: TRBV5-1; J: TRBJ1-5; D: TRBD1; size: .; DNA: TGCGCCAGCAGCTCCCCCGGGACAGGCGGCAATCAGCCCCAGCATTTT; CDR3: CASSSPGTGGNQPQHF
V: TRBV19; J: TRBJ1-2; D: .; size: many; DNA: TGTGCCAGTAAAGATATGAACGCAGGGCCGTATGGCTACACCTTC; CDR3: CASKDMNAGPYGYTF
V: TRBV30; J: TRBJ1-2; D: .; size: few; DNA: TGTGCCTGGAGTAAAGGGGCCGGTGGCTACACCTTC; CDR3: CAWSKGAGGYTF
V: TRBV18; J: TRBJ1-5; D: .; size: .; DNA: TGTGCCAGCTCACCACATCCAGCGGGTCAGCCCCAGCATTTT; CDR3: CASSPHPAGQPQHF
V: TRBV15; J: TRBJ1-1; D: TRBD1; size: .; DNA: TGTGCCACCAGCAGAGATTTAGGGGGACAGGGGGCGCGGAACACTGAAGCTTTCTTT; CDR3: CATSRDLGGQGARNTEAFF
V: TRBV5-1; J: TRBJ2-7; D: TRBD1; size: .; DNA: TGCGCCAGCAGCCTGACAGGGGGCGAGCAGTACTTC; CDR3: CASSLTGGEQYF
V: TRBV3-1/TRBV3-2; J: TRBJ1-3; D: .; size: .; DNA: TGTGCCAGCAGTAACGGCAGGTTCGGCATATATTTT; CDR3: CASSNGRFGIYF
V: TRBV18; J: TRBJ2-2; D: TRBD2; size: .; DNA: TGTGCCAGCTCACGGACTAGCGTCGGGGAGCTGTTTTTT; CDR3: CASSRTSVGELFF
V: TRBV7-9; J: TRBJ1-1; D: .; size: once; DNA: TGTGCCAGCAGCTTAGGGGCCTTGAACACTGAAGCTTTCTTT; CDR3: CASSLGALNTEAFF
V: TRBV10-3; J: TRBJ1-6; D: .; size: .; DNA: TGTGCCATCTGCCAGGGTGATAATTCACCCCTCCACTTT; CDR3: CAICQGDNSPLHF
V: TRBV5-1; J: TRBJ1-6; D: .; size: .; DNA: TGCGCCAGCAGCTTGGCGGGGGGAGCGGAGTCACCCCTCCACTTT; CDR3: CASSLAGGAESPLHF
V: TRBV9; J: TRBJ1-2; D: .; size: .; DNA: TGTGCCAGCAGCGCCTCGTCCTTGCCCAGGGACTATGGCTACACCTTC; CDR3: CASSASSLPRDYGYTF